This T cell receptor beta chain is drawn from a study of radiotherapy plus CTLA-4 blockade in lung cancer. Study information: Among patients, over 15% showed objective responses, and about 30% had disease control.

Study-wide results and limits: Interferon-beta and early blood T cell clone dynamics reportedly predicted response best.

Using immunoSEQ multiplex PCR, the repertoire was profiled, and TCRdb retains in-frame clones only, with some absent. The sample records tens of thousands of clones, roughly 81% being singletons. Those with chemo-refractory metastatic non-small-cell lung cancer were treated with focal radiation combined with CTLA-4 blockade using ipilimumab. Trimming removed 3 bases from V and 3 bases from J; junction bases left unmatched: 17. Germline V gene data show CDR1 as SGHKS and CDR2 as YYEKEE (reference sequence). The CDR3 is 19 residues long. Concerning this clone itself: Its target is unknown.

The chain employs TRBV5-5 and TRBJ1-3, with 8 positions matching TRBD1. Sequenced here: peripheral blood, sampled from a patient treated with radiotherapy plus ipilimumab. The clonotype was recovered from a human donor with non-small cell lung cancer whose response to radiotherapy plus ipilimumab could not be evaluated. The CDR3 spells CASSSAPTGGLFVGNTIYF. CDR3 coding DNA: TGTGCCAGCAGCTCCGCCCCTACAGGGGGGCTCTTTGTTGGAAACACCATATATTTT.